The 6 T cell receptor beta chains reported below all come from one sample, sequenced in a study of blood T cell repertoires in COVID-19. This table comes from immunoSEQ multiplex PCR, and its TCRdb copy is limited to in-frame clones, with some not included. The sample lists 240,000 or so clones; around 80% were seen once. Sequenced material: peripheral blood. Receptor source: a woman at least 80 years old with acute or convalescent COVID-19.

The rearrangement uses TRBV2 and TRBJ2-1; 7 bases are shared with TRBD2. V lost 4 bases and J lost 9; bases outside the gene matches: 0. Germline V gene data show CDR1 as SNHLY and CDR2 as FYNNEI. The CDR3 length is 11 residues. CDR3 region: CASSGGGEQFF. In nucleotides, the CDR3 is TGTGCCAGCAGTGGGGGGGGTGAGCAGTTCTTC.

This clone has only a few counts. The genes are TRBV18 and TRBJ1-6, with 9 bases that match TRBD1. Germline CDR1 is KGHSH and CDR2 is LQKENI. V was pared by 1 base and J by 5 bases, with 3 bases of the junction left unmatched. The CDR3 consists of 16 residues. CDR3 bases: TGTGCCAGCTCACCACTAGGGACAGGGAATAATTCACCCCTCCACTTT. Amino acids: CASSPLGTGNNSPLHF.

CDR3 bases: TGTGCCAGCAGCTTAGTGCCTAGCGGGGGGCGGGATGAGCAGTTCTTC. Translating it yields CASSLVPSGGRDEQFF. This rearrangement joins TRBV7-8 to TRBJ2-1; 11 bases fit TRBD2. This CDR3 is 16 amino acids long. Per germline, CDR1 SGHVS and CDR2 FQNEAQ. The J segment lost 8 bases and the V segment lost 1 base, leaving 7 bases of the junction unmatched.

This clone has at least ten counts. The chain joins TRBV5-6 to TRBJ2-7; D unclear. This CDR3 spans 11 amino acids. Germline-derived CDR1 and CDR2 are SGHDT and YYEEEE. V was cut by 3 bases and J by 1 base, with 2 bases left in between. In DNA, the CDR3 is TGTGCCAGCAGCTCATCCTACGAGCAGTACTTC. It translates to CASSSSYEQYF.

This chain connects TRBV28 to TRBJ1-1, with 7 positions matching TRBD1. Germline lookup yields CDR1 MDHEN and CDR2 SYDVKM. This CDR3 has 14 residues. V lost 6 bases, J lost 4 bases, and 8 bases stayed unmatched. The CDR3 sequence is CASSVQTGITEAFF. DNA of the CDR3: TGTGCCAGCAGCGTACAGACAGGGATCACTGAAGCTTTCTTT.

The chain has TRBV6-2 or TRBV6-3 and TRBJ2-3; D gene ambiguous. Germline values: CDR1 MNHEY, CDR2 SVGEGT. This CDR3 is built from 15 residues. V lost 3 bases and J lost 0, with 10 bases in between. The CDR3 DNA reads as TGTGCCAGCAGTTATTCCTATTCTAGCACAGATACGCAGTATTTT. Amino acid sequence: CASSYSYSSTDTQYF.